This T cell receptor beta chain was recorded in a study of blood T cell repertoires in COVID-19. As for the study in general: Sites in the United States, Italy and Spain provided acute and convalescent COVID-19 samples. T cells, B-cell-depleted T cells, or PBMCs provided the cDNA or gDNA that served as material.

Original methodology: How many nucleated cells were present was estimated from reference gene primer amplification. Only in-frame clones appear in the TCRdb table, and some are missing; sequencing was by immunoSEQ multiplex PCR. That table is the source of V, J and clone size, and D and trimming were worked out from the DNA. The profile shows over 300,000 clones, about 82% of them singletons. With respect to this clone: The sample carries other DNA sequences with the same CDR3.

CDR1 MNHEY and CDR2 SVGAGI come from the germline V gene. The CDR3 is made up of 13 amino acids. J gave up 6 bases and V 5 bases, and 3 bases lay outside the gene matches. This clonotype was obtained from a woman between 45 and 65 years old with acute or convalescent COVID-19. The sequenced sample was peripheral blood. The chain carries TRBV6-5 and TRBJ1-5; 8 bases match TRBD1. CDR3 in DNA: TGTGCCAGCAGTCCCGACAGGGGTCAGCCCCAGCATTTT. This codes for CASSPDRGQPQHF.